This T cell receptor beta chain was profiled in a study of cytomegalovirus exposure and HLA in healthy donors. Study background: A prior study identified just under 120 million unique TCR beta sequences from some 200 million T cells. Broader study findings: Among immune exposure information, only CMV serostatus was available. Donors were assumed by presence/absence analyses to have roughly uniform sequencing depth.

PCR used 60 Vbeta primers and 13 Jbeta primers. This table comes from immunoSEQ multiplex PCR, and its TCRdb copy is limited to in-frame clones, with some not included. This sample has 200,000 to 250,000 clones; about 80% occur once, and the top ten carry approximately 0.63%. With regard to this clone: What it binds is unknown.

The V gene end was trimmed by 5 bases and the J gene end by 6 bases; junction bases not matched to a gene: 7. The germline V gene encodes CDR1 SEHNR and CDR2 FQNEAQ (reference sequence). The CDR3 contains 14 residues. Input material: PBMCs. The receptor's source is a man aged 18 to 30 in good health and CMV-seronegative. The chain joins TRBV7-9 to TRBJ2-7; 10 bases are a match to TRBD2. This CDR3 reads CASSVLAGDSEQYF. DNA for the CDR3: TGTGCCAGCAGCGTGCTAGCGGGAGATAGCGAGCAGTACTTC.